One TCR beta chain is described in this entry. Its antigen is not identified. Trimming cost V 2 bases and J 4 bases; bases outside gene matches: 1. The CDR3 covers 14 residues. CDR1 and CDR2 (germline): MRHNA, SNTAGT. The data were taken from a study of long-term antiretroviral therapy in people with HIV. Study-level findings and limits: Collection spanned 2004 to 2017; ART regimens may be less effective than current ones. An increase in diversity followed ART, yet levels stayed below transplant donor controls. No data on ART adherence, viral resistance or therapy changes.

It was in the United States that all participants with HIV were treated. Survey level was the resolution at which the v3.0 immunoSEQ assay ran. Libraries were prepared by immunoSEQ multiplex PCR; TCRdb keeps only in-frame clonotypes and omits some of them. Counted here are around 33,000 clones, 83% occurring once; the ten biggest clones make up 7.9%. This chain joins TRBV6-4 and TRBJ2-3; 9 nucleotides line up with TRBD2. The sample consisted of unsorted PBMCs, taken 0.4 years before starting antiretroviral therapy. The receptor was isolated from a man aged 18 to 30 with HIV. CDR3 protein: CASSDIAGADTQYF. Here the CDR3 DNA reads TGTGCCAGCAGTGACATAGCGGGAGCAGATACGCAGTATTTT.